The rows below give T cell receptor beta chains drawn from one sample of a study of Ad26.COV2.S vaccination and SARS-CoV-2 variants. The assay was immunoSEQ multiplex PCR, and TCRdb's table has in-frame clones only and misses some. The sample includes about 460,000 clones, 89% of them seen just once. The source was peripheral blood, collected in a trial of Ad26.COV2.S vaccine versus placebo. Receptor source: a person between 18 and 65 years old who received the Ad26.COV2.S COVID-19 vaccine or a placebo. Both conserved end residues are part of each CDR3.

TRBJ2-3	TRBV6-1	CASSDRSGTGYFTDTQYF
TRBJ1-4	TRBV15	CATSRFGADEKLFF
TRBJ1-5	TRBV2	CASRYGQGGFRNQPQHF
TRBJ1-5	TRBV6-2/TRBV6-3	CASSYSGALSNQPQHF
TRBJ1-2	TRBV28	CASSAGQWANYGYTF
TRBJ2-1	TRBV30	CAWKGLEGRNEQFF
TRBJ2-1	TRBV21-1	CASSKRGFIGGHEQFF
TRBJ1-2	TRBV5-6	CASSFTQSLGYTF
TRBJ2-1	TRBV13	CASSLVGQEQFF
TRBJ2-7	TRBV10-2	CASSEASGGLEQYF
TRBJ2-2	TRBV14	CASSPTKPGELFF
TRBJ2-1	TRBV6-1	CASSEPRGRAGEQFF
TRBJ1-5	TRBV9	CASSLTGYSNQPQHF
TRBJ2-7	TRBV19	CASSIGQSSYEQYF
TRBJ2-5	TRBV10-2	CASRIAGGETQYF
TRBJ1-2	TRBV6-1	CASSGPHTDNFYGYTF
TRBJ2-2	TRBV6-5	CASSYWGPGELFF
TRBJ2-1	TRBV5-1	CASSFTGTSGDNEQFF
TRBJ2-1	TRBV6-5	CAAHWGASYNEQFF
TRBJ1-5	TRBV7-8	CASSSRALGVNQPQHF
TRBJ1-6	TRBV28	CASRTGGNSPLHF
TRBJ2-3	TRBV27	CASSSYGPSTTGTDTQYF
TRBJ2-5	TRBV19	CASSTVSEKETQYF
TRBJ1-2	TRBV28	CASRGTELIYGYTF
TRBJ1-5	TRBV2	CASRGTEYQPQHF
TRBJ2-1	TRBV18	CASSPSSGSYNEQFF
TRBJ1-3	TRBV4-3	CASSQSLGGVKDAGNTIYF
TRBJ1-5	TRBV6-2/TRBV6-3	CASSVVAARNQPQHF
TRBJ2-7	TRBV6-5	CASETGPHYEQYF
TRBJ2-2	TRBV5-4	CASSLEGLFNTGELFF
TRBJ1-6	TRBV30	CAWSGLLGTDNSPLHF
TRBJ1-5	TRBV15	CATSRASGSNQPQHF
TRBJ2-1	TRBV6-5	CASSQQGIEQFF